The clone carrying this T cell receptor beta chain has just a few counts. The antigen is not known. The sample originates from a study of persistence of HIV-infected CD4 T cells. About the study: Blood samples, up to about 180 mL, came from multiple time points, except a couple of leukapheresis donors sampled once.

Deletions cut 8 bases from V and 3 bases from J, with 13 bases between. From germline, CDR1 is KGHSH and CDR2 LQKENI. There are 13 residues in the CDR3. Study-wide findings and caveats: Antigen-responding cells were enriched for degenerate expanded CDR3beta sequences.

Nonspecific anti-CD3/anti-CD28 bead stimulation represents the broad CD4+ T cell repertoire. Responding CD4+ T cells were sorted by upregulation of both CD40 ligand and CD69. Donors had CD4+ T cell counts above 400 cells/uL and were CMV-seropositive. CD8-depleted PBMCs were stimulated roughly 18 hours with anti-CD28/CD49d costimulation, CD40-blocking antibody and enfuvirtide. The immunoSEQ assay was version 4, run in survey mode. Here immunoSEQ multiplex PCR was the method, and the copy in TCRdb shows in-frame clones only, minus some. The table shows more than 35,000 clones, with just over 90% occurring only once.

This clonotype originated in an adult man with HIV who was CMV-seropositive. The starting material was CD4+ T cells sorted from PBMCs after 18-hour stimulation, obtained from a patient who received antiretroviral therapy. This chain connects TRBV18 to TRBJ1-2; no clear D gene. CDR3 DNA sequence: TGTGCCAGCCTTCAGGACCGTCACTATGGCTACACCTTC. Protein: CASLQDRHYGYTF.